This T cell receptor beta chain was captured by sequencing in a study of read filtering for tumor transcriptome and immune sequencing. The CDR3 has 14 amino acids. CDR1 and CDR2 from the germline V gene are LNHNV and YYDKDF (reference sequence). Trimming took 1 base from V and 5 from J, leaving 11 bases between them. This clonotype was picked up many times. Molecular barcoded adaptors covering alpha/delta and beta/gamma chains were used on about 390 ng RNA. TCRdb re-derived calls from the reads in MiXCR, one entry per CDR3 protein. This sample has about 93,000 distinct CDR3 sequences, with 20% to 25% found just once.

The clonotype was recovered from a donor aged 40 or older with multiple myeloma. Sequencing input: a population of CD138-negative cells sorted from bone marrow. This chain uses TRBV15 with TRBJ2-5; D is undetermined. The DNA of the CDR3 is TGTGCCACCAGCAGAGGAGTCGCGCGGGAGACCCAGTACTTC. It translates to CATSRGVARETQYF.